This T cell receptor (beta chain) was recovered during a study of CD8 T cells in Susac syndrome. This clonotype was observed a few times. RNA totalling 0.5 to 1 ug underwent reverse transcription with random hexamers. TCRdb independently ran MiXCR on the immunoSEQ multiplex PCR reads; one entry per CDR3 protein. The sample contains around 180,000 distinct CDR3 sequences, 94% of which appear only once. The junction had 4 bases not matched to a gene; V was cut back by 3 bases and J by 8 bases. Germline values: CDR1 KGHSH, CDR2 LQKENI. This CDR3 comprises 13 residues. This receptor was obtained from a human donor with Susac syndrome. Sequenced material: CD4+ T cells from PBMCs. This chain uses TRBV18 with TRBJ1-2; 9 bases align to TRBD1. CDR3 coding DNA: TGTGCCAGCTCACCTAGACAGGGGGACGGCTACACCTTC. Encoded protein: CASSPRQGDGYTF.